The 7 T cell receptor beta chains reported below all come from one sample, sequenced in a study of T cells in women clearing cervical HPV infection. Libraries were prepared by immunoSEQ multiplex PCR; TCRdb keeps only in-frame clonotypes and omits some of them. The listing contains some 20,000 clones. What was sequenced was blood buffy coat. The receptors here all came from a woman aged 18 to 75 with a cervical HPV16 infection that either progressed to CIN3+ or cleared (not recorded which).

On this clone: The CDR3 end is not reached by the read, which stops 3 residues before it; the germline J gene fills it in. V usage is TRBV11-3 and J usage is TRBJ2-5, with TRBD1 as a possible D gene (6 bases). This CDR3 spans 14 amino acids. The V and J ends lost 5 bases and 0 bases respectively, with 10 bases between them. The germline gives CDR1 SGHNT, CDR2 YENEEA. CDR3 sequence: CASSRDRYQETQYF. The CDR3 bases that were read are TGTGCCAGCAGCCGAGACAGGTACCAAGAGACC.

As regards this clone: The CDR3 goes on 3 residues after the read ends, and that part is filled in from the germline J gene. The chain has TRBV2 and TRBJ2-4; perhaps TRBD1 as D (5 bases). The CDR3 covers 13 residues. From germline, CDR1 is SNHLY and CDR2 FYNNEI. CDR3 in amino acids: CASRQELNYGQYF. The CDR3 bases that were read are TGTGCCAGCAGACAGGAGCTAAACTATGGT. Full variable domain (missing parts from reference TRBV2 and TRBJ2-4): EPEVTQTPSHQVTQMGQEVILRCVPISNHLYFYWYRQILGQKVEFLVSFYNNEISEKSEIFDDQFSVERPDGSNFTLKIRSTKLEDSAMYFCASRQELNYGQYFGAGTRLSVL.

On this clone itself: The CDR3 end falls 3 residues outside the read, so it is completed with the germline J gene. This sample also contains other DNA sequences that code for the same CDR3. The chain couples TRBV9 to TRBJ2-2; D is unresolved. V shed 1 base and J shed 0 bases, with 4 bases lying between them. This CDR3 has 14 amino acids. Per the germline V gene, CDR1 is SGDLS and CDR2 is YYNGEE. The DNA read from the CDR3 is TGTGCCAGCAGCGTACGGTCGAACACCGGGGAG. Translation: CASSVRSNTGE. The whole CDR3 sequence reads CASSVRSNTGELFF.

Worth noting for this clone: The read comes to an end 3 residues before the CDR3 does, leaving the germline J gene to fill in the end. The genes are TRBV5-1 and TRBJ2-7; D may be TRBD1 (6 bases). Between the trimmed V and J ends, which lost 4 bases and 6 bases, there was a span of 17 bases. This CDR3 region has 14 residues. Germline CDR1 and CDR2: SGHRS and YFSETQ. The CDR3 protein is CASSQFQQGFEQYF. The CDR3 DNA, read in part, is TGCGCCAGCAGCCAGTTCCAACAGGGCTTCGAG.

Comments on this clone: The read halts 3 residues ahead of the CDR3 end, with the missing end drawn from the germline J gene. This chain joins TRBV14 and TRBJ2-5, with 11 bases identical to TRBD2. The germline gives CDR1 SGHDN, CDR2 FVKESK. The CDR3 length is 17 residues. V dropped 4 bases and J dropped 5; count of bases not matched to a gene: 12. The CDR3 region is CASSPHILAGGLETQYF. Partial CDR3 DNA: TGTGCCAGCAGCCCGCACATCTTAGCGGGAGGGCTGGAGACC.

Of note for this clone: The CDR3 end falls 3 residues outside the read, so it is completed with the germline J gene. The rearrangement joins TRBV2 to TRBJ2-2; 9 nucleotides line up with TRBD1. The CDR3 extends over 16 amino acids. The germline CDR1 and CDR2 sequences are SNHLY and FYNNEI. Trimming removed 2 bases from V and 6 bases from J; junction bases left unmatched: 7. CDR3 DNA (partial): TGTGCCAGCAGTGAACGGGACAGGGTCCAGGCCGGGGAG. Protein sequence: CASSERDRVQAGE. The full CDR3 protein reads CASSERDRVQAGELFF.

Points on this clone: With the read ending 3 residues before the CDR3 end, the germline J gene is used to fill in that end. V is TRBV30 and J is TRBJ2-5, with TRBD2 identical over 10 bases. The germline V gene has CDR1 GTSNPN and CDR2 SVGIG (reference sequence). CDR3 length equals 15 residues. V dropped 1 base and J dropped 5; count of bases not matched to a gene: 7. CDR3 sequence: CAWSGVAGGRETQYF. The CDR3 bases that were read are TGTGCCTGGAGTGGAGTAGCGGGAGGCCGGGAGACC.